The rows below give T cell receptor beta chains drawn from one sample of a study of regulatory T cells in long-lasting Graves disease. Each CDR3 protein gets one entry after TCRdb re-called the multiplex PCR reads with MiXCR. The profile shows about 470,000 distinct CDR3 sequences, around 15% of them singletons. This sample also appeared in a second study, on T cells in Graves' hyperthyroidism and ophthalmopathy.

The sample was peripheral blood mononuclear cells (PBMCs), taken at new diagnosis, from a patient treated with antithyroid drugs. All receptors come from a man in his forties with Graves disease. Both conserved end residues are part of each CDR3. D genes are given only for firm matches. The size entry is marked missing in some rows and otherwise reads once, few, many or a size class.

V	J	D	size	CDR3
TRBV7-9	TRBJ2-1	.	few	CASSLEAGKRNEQFF
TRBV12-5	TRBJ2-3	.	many	CASGEGWTDTQYF
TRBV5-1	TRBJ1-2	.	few	CASSLAQGPYGYTF
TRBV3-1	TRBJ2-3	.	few	CASSQEVPRKRGDTQYF
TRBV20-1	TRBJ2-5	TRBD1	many	CSAREDRGLQETQYF
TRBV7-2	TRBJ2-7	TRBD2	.	CASSLRTSGKYEQYF
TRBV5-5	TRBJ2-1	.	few	CASSLAPSHEQFF
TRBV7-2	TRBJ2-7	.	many	CASSLTRDLYEQYF
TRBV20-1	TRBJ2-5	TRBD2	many	CSAPRLAGGFLETQYF
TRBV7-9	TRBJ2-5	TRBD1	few	CASSLGQGDQETQYF
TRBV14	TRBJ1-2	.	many	CASSQRLGYNYGYTF
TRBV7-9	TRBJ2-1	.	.	CASSRLISYNEQFF
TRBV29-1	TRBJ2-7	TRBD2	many	CSVASGGRGYEQYF
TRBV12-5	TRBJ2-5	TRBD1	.	CASGPGQGMETQYF
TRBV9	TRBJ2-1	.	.	CASSVDGASYNEQFF
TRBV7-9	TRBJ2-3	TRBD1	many	CASSPRLGQGDRDTQYF
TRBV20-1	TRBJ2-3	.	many	CSAWGPSTDTQYF
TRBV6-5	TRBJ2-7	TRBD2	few	CASSSHGLAPYEQYF
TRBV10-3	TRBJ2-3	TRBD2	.	CAISEPGLAGSTDTQYF
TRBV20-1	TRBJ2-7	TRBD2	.	CSARDQTSGRGYEQYF